This TCR beta chain emerged from a study of blood T cells in healthy people across ages. This CDR3 has 16 residues. The J segment lost 4 bases and the V segment lost 0 bases, leaving 7 bases of the junction unmatched. Looked up from germline, CDR1 is MNHEY and CDR2 is SVGAGI. A J-beta primer mix and a sample-barcoded 5' primer were used in a second PCR of about 7 to 12 cycles. TCRdb re-derived calls from the 5' RACE reads in MiXCR, one entry per CDR3 protein. This sample has 550,000 to 700,000 distinct CDR3 sequences, with roughly 29% found just once. This clonotype appeared a few times. Sequenced input: blood. This clonotype was sampled from a woman in her 70s in good health. The rearrangement links TRBV6-5 to TRBJ2-7; 9 positions match TRBD2. This CDR3 is CASSYSITAGGYEQYF. CDR3 DNA sequence: TGTGCCAGCAGTTACTCGATAACTGCGGGGGGGTACGAGCAGTACTTC.